This TCR beta chain was found in a study of blood T cells in healthy people across ages (dated by TCRdb to between 2015 and 2017). Background on the whole study: In model experiments, template switching captured about one uniquely barcoded TCR beta cDNA molecule for every two T cells. The study measured age-related changes in TCR beta repertoire diversity using deep sequencing normalized with unique cDNA molecular identifiers. Four age groups were formed from the donors: young (average 16 years), middle-aged (approximately 40), aged (under 70) and long-lived (roughly 88). To avoid experimental bias, donors of different ages were spread randomly across the sequencing lanes. Two additional independent replicas of 1 million unique cDNA reads from the same blood draw were analyzed for two donors (one aged 18 to 30 and one aged 80 or older). The study at large found these results: Bulk unsorted PBMC profiling prevented conclusive comparison of naive and antigen-experienced compartments. Observed TCR beta diversity per million T cells fell roughly linearly with age, and a significant reduction was already apparent by age around 36. The long-lived group showed more naive CD4+ T cells, fewer expanded clones and increased TCR diversity than the aged group, suggesting age selection. Estimates of total diversity based on one million sequenced T cells were regarded as lower bounds and as underestimates. The CMV infection status of donors was not known, potentially confounding age-related changes in expanded clonotypes. Observed TCR beta diversity correlated strongly with the percentage of naive T cells measured by flow cytometry.

The roughly 39 donors, aged about 6 to 100 years, were systemically healthy Caucasian individuals from Russia. Each donor gave approximately 9.3 milliliters of peripheral blood, collected into EDTA-treated Vacutainer tubes. Ficoll-Paque density-gradient centrifugation was used to isolate PBMCs, with at least 6.5 million per sample. Trizol reagent was used to extract total RNA from the PBMCs, yielding at least 6 micrograms per sample. For every donor, an aliquot of PBMCs went through flow cytometry to measure the percentages of naive CD45RAhigh/CD27high T cells. From the cysteine up to the phenylalanine, the CDR3 has a length of 18 residues. The kept DNA is CDR3 alone, 54 bases in frame from the first base. Reading the germline V gene (reference sequence) gives CDR1 DFQATT and CDR2 SNEGSKA. V ends up 3 bases short and J 7 bases short, with an unmatched junction base count of 20. To prepare the library, 5' RACE was applied. TCRdb records Illumina HiSeq 2500 as the sequencer. The second PCR ran for about 6 to 11 cycles and used a J-beta primer mix along with a sample-barcoded 5' primer. A unique molecular identifier was introduced onto each TCR beta cDNA molecule by a template-switch 5' adaptor carrying 12 random nucleotides. At least 3 million CDR3-containing paired-end reads were obtained from each sample. All of the RNA was converted into first-strand cDNA using the Mint cDNA synthesis kit, with a TRBC-specific oligonucleotide serving as the primer. Following uracil-DNA glycosylase treatment, a first 18-cycle PCR with universal primers M1SS and BC2_uni_R was performed on all cDNA. Per the original workflow: For normalization, 1 million high-quality reads were randomly selected from each sample, with every read carrying a distinct molecular identifier. Instead of being binned into consensus sequences, reads with shared molecular identifiers were discarded. MiTCR, with a Q25 quality threshold and the strictest error-elimination algorithm, was used for CDR3 identification, clonotype clustering and error correction. A nonparametric unseen species model with Euler transformation was used to estimate a lower bound on total TCR beta diversity. TCRdb reran the public reads through fastp at Q25 and MiXCR, keeping productive beta chains. Rows with a matching CDR3 protein are joined into one entry that keeps the most common DNA and genes. TCRdb's processing, not the study's, gives the V and J calls here. The sample profile shows 850,000 to 1,300,000 distinct CDR3 sequences; 40% to 55% of them were found once. The ten largest account for 18% of the sample.

As to this clonotype: Its cognate antigen has yet to be identified. No much larger clonotype is one base removed from it; base qualities were not supplied.

The sequencing sample was made of blood. This sequence was found in a woman in her sixties or seventies in good health. Rearrangement joined TRBV20-1 to TRBJ2-1, and TRBD2 aligns with 8 junction nucleotides. CDR3 protein: CSARPFRTSKGGRNEQFF. Here is the DNA: TGCAGTGCTAGGCCTTTTCGGACTAGCAAGGGGGGGCGGAATGAGCAGTTCTTC.